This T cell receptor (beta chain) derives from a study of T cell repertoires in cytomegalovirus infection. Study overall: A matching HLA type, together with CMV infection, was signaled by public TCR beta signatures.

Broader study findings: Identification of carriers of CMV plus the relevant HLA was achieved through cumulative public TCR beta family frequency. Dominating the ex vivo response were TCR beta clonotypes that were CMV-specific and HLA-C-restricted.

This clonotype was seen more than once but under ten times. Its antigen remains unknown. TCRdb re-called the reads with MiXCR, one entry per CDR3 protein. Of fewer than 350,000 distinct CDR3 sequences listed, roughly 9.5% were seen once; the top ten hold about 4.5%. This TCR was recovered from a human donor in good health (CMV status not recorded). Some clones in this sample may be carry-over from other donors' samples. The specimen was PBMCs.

In DNA, the CDR3 is TGCGCCAGCAGCCAAGCCTTAGATGGTCAGCCCCAGCATTTT. This codes for CASSQALDGQPQHF. The V and J genes are TRBV4-3 and TRBJ1-5; D unresolved. CDR1 is LGHNA and CDR2 is YSLEER in the germline V gene. The CDR3 covers 14 residues. Trimming shortened V by 1 base and J by 6 bases, and 10 bases separated the two germline ends.